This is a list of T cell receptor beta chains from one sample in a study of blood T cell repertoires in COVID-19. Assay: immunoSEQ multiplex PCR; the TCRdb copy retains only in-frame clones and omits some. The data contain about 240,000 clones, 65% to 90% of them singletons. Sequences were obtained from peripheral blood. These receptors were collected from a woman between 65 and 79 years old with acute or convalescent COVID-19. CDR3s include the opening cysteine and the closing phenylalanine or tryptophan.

CDR3aa: CATSDLTLKQFF
j_gene: TRBJ2-1
v_gene: TRBV24-1

CDR3aa: CASSETTSYTF
j_gene: TRBJ1-2
v_gene: TRBV25-1

CDR3aa: CASSYFRGLNTDTQYF
j_gene: TRBJ2-3
v_gene: TRBV6-5

CDR3aa: CASSPDRADTQYF
j_gene: TRBJ2-3
v_gene: TRBV5-1

CDR3aa: CASSLPSGGADEQFF
j_gene: TRBJ2-1
v_gene: TRBV6-2/TRBV6-3

CDR3aa: CASSLARGGNTEAFF
j_gene: TRBJ1-1
v_gene: TRBV5-1

CDR3aa: CASSLEGYQFTDTQYF
j_gene: TRBJ2-3
v_gene: TRBV28

CDR3aa: CASSPHTETQYF
j_gene: TRBJ2-5
v_gene: TRBV5-1

CDR3aa: CASSLGQRSGNTIYF
j_gene: TRBJ1-3
v_gene: TRBV18

CDR3aa: CASSFLLAGGINEQFF
j_gene: TRBJ2-1
v_gene: TRBV5-1

CDR3aa: CASSLGQADTEAFF
j_gene: TRBJ1-1
v_gene: TRBV5-1

CDR3aa: CASSSAGGTNEKLFF
j_gene: TRBJ1-4
v_gene: TRBV7-9

CDR3aa: CASRRGLRGGYEQYF
j_gene: TRBJ2-7
v_gene: TRBV6-5

CDR3aa: CASTDRGDYYEQYF
j_gene: TRBJ2-7
v_gene: TRBV5-1

CDR3aa: CASSLETGTLGGTSLDEQYF
j_gene: TRBJ2-7
v_gene: TRBV2

CDR3aa: CAISDGSDNYGYTF
j_gene: TRBJ1-2
v_gene: TRBV10-3

CDR3aa: CASSPRDYNEQFF
j_gene: TRBJ2-1
v_gene: TRBV5-6

CDR3aa: CASKRTGDTGELFF
j_gene: TRBJ2-2
v_gene: TRBV2

CDR3aa: CASSPDRGYGYTF
j_gene: TRBJ1-2
v_gene: TRBV19

CDR3aa: CASSSKAGAPRTEAFF
j_gene: TRBJ1-1
v_gene: TRBV6-5

CDR3aa: CASSAPGQGYSGELFF
j_gene: TRBJ2-2
v_gene: TRBV9

CDR3aa: CASSFSGQGNEQFF
j_gene: TRBJ2-1
v_gene: TRBV5-1

CDR3aa: CASNNQGAYGYTF
j_gene: TRBJ1-2
v_gene: TRBV6-5

CDR3aa: CASSLGGGVGEAFF
j_gene: TRBJ1-1
v_gene: TRBV28

CDR3aa: CASTLSGALNYGYTF
j_gene: TRBJ1-2
v_gene: TRBV2

CDR3aa: CASSSWTGETDTQYF
j_gene: TRBJ2-3
v_gene: TRBV28

CDR3aa: CASSDLTGQVNTEAFF
j_gene: TRBJ1-1
v_gene: TRBV5-1

CDR3aa: CASSRGPSNYGYTF
j_gene: TRBJ1-2
v_gene: TRBV27

CDR3aa: CASSPTGGTGELFF
j_gene: TRBJ2-2
v_gene: TRBV4-1

CDR3aa: CASSPPGQRYYNEQFF
j_gene: TRBJ2-1
v_gene: TRBV3-1/TRBV3-2

CDR3aa: CASSPWTVYEQYF
j_gene: TRBJ2-7
v_gene: TRBV7-9

CDR3aa: CASSHLTGTNEKLFF
j_gene: TRBJ1-4
v_gene: TRBV4-1

CDR3aa: CARVTADNQPQHF
j_gene: TRBJ1-5
v_gene: TRBV5-1

CDR3aa: CAIKDTSYEQYF
j_gene: TRBJ2-7
v_gene: TRBV10-3

CDR3aa: CASSRGTVSYEQYF
j_gene: TRBJ2-7
v_gene: TRBV7-9

CDR3aa: CASSSNPGLNTEAFF
j_gene: TRBJ1-1
v_gene: TRBV11-2

CDR3aa: CASSLPGSAEQFF
j_gene: TRBJ2-1
v_gene: TRBV28

CDR3aa: CASKFLALGSYGYTF
j_gene: TRBJ1-2
v_gene: TRBV28

CDR3aa: CASRWERTDTQYF
j_gene: TRBJ2-3
v_gene: TRBV5-1

CDR3aa: CASSDLTPRGRDYGYTF
j_gene: TRBJ1-2
v_gene: TRBV2

CDR3aa: CASSQGQGNTIYF
j_gene: TRBJ1-3
v_gene: TRBV14

CDR3aa: CASTPWQGCYEQYF
j_gene: TRBJ2-7
v_gene: TRBV14

CDR3aa: CASSLWSGEDTQYF
j_gene: TRBJ2-3
v_gene: TRBV5-4

CDR3aa: CASSFRGVTEAFF
j_gene: TRBJ1-1
v_gene: TRBV5-4

CDR3aa: CATSRVFGRSSYNSPLHF
j_gene: TRBJ1-6
v_gene: TRBV15

CDR3aa: CASSSRGLNQPQHF
j_gene: TRBJ1-5
v_gene: TRBV6-5

CDR3aa: CASSLDSHRNNSPLHF
j_gene: TRBJ1-6
v_gene: TRBV7-2

CDR3aa: CASSQESWGGGGELFF
j_gene: TRBJ2-2
v_gene: TRBV4-2

CDR3aa: CASSLSGTGDDGYTF
j_gene: TRBJ1-2
v_gene: TRBV4-2

CDR3aa: CASSPGTGDRNYGYTF
j_gene: TRBJ1-2
v_gene: TRBV18